These T cell receptor beta chains were read from a single sample in a study of beta chain features in type 1 diabetes. Produced via immunoSEQ multiplex PCR; TCRdb's table is partial and in-frame only. The sample has some 240,000 clones, 15% to 20% seen once; the top ten hold 0.065% to 0.095%. Source material: naive CD4+ T cells from blood. The receptors derive from a young man with type 1 diabetes. Both conserved end residues are part of each CDR3. The D gene is left open where the match is weak. Clone size is stated in some rows and not others, as once, few, many or a class when expanded.

j_call clone_size v_call d_call cdr3_nt cdr3_aa
TRBJ2-7 - TRBV30 - TGTGCTCGCGGGGCAGCCTACGAGCAGTACTTC CARGAAYEQYF
TRBJ2-4 - TRBV9 - TGTGCCAGCAGCGTAGGGCAGGCGCTAGCCAAAAACATTCAGTACTTC CASSVGQALAKNIQYF
TRBJ2-2 once TRBV5-1 - TGCGCCAGCAGCAGATTTGTGGAAAGATCCACCGGGGAGCTGTTTTTT CASSRFVERSTGELFF
TRBJ2-5 - TRBV19 - TGTGCCAGTAGCAGGGGCGGACAGAAAGAGACCCAGTACTTC CASSRGGQKETQYF
TRBJ2-3 - TRBV29-1 - TGCAGCGTTGAACAGTTCACAGATACGCAGTATTTT CSVEQFTDTQYF
TRBJ1-1 - TRBV6-5 - TGTGCCAGCAGTCGAGACCAAAGGGGGAACACTGAAGCTTTCTTT CASSRDQRGNTEAFF
TRBJ2-7 few TRBV9 TRBD2 TGTGCCAGCAGCACGGGGACTAGCGGGAGCTACGAGCAGTACTTC CASSTGTSGSYEQYF
TRBJ2-1 few TRBV28 - TGTGCCAGCAGTTCCATCGGGGGGCGAGGGCATGAGCAGTTCTTC CASSSIGGRGHEQFF
TRBJ1-2 few TRBV7-9 - TGTGCCAGCAGCTCCCGTGGGGGCGGCTATGGCTACACCTTC CASSSRGGGYGYTF
TRBJ2-3 few TRBV2 TRBD2 TGTGCCAGCACCCTACTAGCGGGAGTTAGCACAGATACGCAGTATTTT CASTLLAGVSTDTQYF